What follows are 21 T cell receptor beta chains derived from one specimen sequenced in a study of blood T cell repertoires in COVID-19 (dated by TCRdb to about 2020). Receptors were amplified or captured by the immunoSEQ multiplex PCR assay. TCRdb re-hosts the immuneACCESS table, in-frame sequences only. Its copies lack some clones; in the studies checked, an unresolved V gene accounts for under half of them, and the cause for the rest is not known. The sample table contains roughly 80,000 clones; only one count was recorded for approximately 80% of them. The ten largest clones add up to under 15% of the sample. The sequenced sample consisted of peripheral blood. The receptors come from a human donor in a cohort sampled during active COVID-19.

The CDR3 sequence is CASSSGRTRQVDNSPLHF. In nucleotides, the CDR3 is TGTGCCAGCAGCTCGGGTAGAACCAGACAGGTGGATAATTCACCCCTCCACTTT. The V gene is TRBV7-9, the J gene TRBJ1-6; possibly TRBD1 for D (6 bases). Between the trimmed V and J ends, which lost 4 bases and 5 bases, there was a span of 21 bases. CDR1 is SEHNR, CDR2 FQNEAQ, per germline (reference sequence). The CDR3 consists of 18 residues.

This chain connects TRBV19 to TRBJ1-1; 8 bases line up with TRBD1. The ends lost 4 bases at V and 0 bases at J; junction bases unmatched: 1. Germline CDR1 is LNHDA and CDR2 is SQIVND (reference sequence). The length of the CDR3 is 14 residues. The CDR3 nucleotides are TGTGCCAGTAGTAAGACAGGGGTGAACACTGAAGCTTTCTTT. This encodes CASSKTGVNTEAFF.

The CDR3 loop reads CASSLSALPEAFF. CDR3 nucleotide sequence: TGTGCCAGCAGTTTATCGGCCCTGCCTGAAGCTTTCTTT. V gene TRBV27 combines with J gene TRBJ1-1; D call uncertain. CDR1 is MNHEY and CDR2 is SMNVEV in the germline V gene (reference sequence). The CDR3 is 13 residues long. The V and J ends lost 0 bases and 6 bases respectively, with 8 bases between them.

As to this clone: The same CDR3 can be traced to other DNA sequences in this sample. The chain uses TRBV5-4 and TRBJ2-3; weak D call: TRBD1 (5 bases). CDR1 and CDR2 (germline): SGHNT, YYREEE (reference sequence). V was clipped by 1 base and J by 5 bases, with 8 bases between them. CDR3 size: 13 residues. The CDR3 loop is CASSLQGGDTQYF. The CDR3 nucleotides are TGTGCCAGCAGCTTGCAGGGTGGAGATACGCAGTATTTT. The variable domain in full, completed from reference TRBV5-4 and TRBJ2-3, reads ETGVTQSPTHLIKTRGQQVTLRCSSQSGHNTVSWYQQALGQGPQFIFQYYREEENGRGNFPPRFSGLQFPNYSSELNVNALELDDSALYLCASSLQGGDTQYFGPGTRLTVL.

The chain links TRBV7-3 to TRBJ2-2; TRBD2 agrees at 11 bases. The CDR3 consists of 18 residues. The V segment lost 5 bases and the J segment 2 bases; nucleotides outside the gene matches: 10. Looked up from germline, CDR1 is SGHTA and CDR2 is FQGTGA. The CDR3 loop is CASSPTTSGGPNTGELFF. The CDR3 nucleotides are TGTGCCAGCAGCCCCACCACTAGCGGGGGCCCTAACACCGGGGAGCTGTTTTTT.

The V and J genes are TRBV30 and TRBJ2-7, with 9 bases identical to TRBD1. In germline, CDR1 is GTSNPN, CDR2 SVGIG (reference sequence). Trimming removed 2 bases from V and 4 bases from J; junction bases left unmatched: 3. The CDR3 has 13 amino acids. DNA for the CDR3: TGTGCCTGGAGTACCGGGACAGGGTACGAGCAGTACTTC. Translated, it gives CAWSTGTGYEQYF.

This chain links TRBV5-5 with TRBJ2-7; possible D gene TRBD1, 6 bases. CDR1 is SGHKS and CDR2 is YYEKEE in the germline V gene (reference sequence). The CDR3 covers 15 residues. Trimming took 0 bases from V and 2 from J, leaving 12 bases between them. CDR3 DNA: TGTGCCAGCAGCTTGGGTGGACAGACCGCCTACGAGCAGTACTTC. It yields the protein CASSLGGQTAYEQYF. Variable domain in full (rest from reference TRBV5-5 and TRBJ2-7): DAGVTQSPTHLIKTRGQQVTLRCSPISGHKSVSWYQQVLGQGPQFIFQYYEKEERGRGNFPDRFSARQFPNYSSELNVNALLLGDSALYLCASSLGGQTAYEQYFGPGTRLTVT.

The chain recombines TRBV5-1 with TRBJ2-4, with 7 bases lining up with TRBD1. The V gene end was trimmed by 2 bases and the J gene end by 6 bases; junction bases not matched to a gene: 2. The CDR3 length is 13 residues. CDR1 and CDR2 from the germline V gene are SGHRS and YFSETQ. The CDR3 here is CASSLGTANIQYF. The CDR3 coding sequence is TGCGCCAGCAGCTTAGGGACAGCAAACATTCAGTACTTC.

The rearrangement joins TRBV9 to TRBJ2-7, with TRBD1 as a possible D gene (6 bases). The CDR3 has 12 amino acids. Germline V gives CDR1 SGDLS, CDR2 YYNGEE. Trimming took 3 bases from V and 6 from J, leaving 10 bases between them. This CDR3 is CASSEQGGEQYF. CDR3 nucleotides: TGTGCCAGCAGCGAACAGGGTGGCGAGCAGTACTTC.

The chain is built from TRBV7-8 and TRBJ1-6; 7 bases line up with TRBD1. Germline V lookup: CDR1 SGHVS, CDR2 FQNEAQ. Trimming at V came to 5 bases and at J to 4 bases, leaving 5 bases not matched to a gene. The CDR3 totals 15 residues. This CDR3 is CASSPGQHYNSPLHF. CDR3 in DNA: TGTGCCAGCAGCCCGGGACAGCATTATAATTCACCCCTCCACTTT.

The chain combines TRBV10-3 with TRBJ1-3, with D uncertain. Trimming shortened V by 4 bases and J by 0 bases, and 10 bases separated the two germline ends. The CDR3 contains 15 residues. Germline V CDR1 and CDR2: ENHRY, SYGVKD. CDR3 DNA: TGTGCCATCAGTGCCCAACTTTCCTCTGGAAACACCATATATTTT. Its protein product is CAISAQLSSGNTIYF.

This chain links TRBV6-5 with TRBJ2-1; 7 nucleotides match TRBD1. V lost 0 bases, J lost 9 bases, and 2 bases stayed unmatched. The CDR3 length is 13 residues. Germline V gives CDR1 MNHEY, CDR2 SVGAGI. Here the CDR3 DNA reads TGTGCCAGCAGTTACTCGACAGGGTTTGAGCAGTTCTTC. This sequence encodes CASSYSTGFEQFF.

The V gene is TRBV6-5, the J gene TRBJ1-1, with D hard to call. The CDR3 is made up of 11 amino acids. Per germline, CDR1 MNHEY and CDR2 SVGAGI. The V end lost 8 bases, the J end lost 5 bases, and 9 bases lay between the germline ends. CDR3 nucleotides: TGTGCCAGCGGAGGGAGGACTGAAGCTTTCTTT. This translates into CASGGRTEAFF.

The chain combines TRBV5-1 with TRBJ2-7; weak D call: TRBD1 (5 bases). Trimming pared 4 bases from V and 5 bases from J, leaving 13 bases between. This CDR3 spans 13 amino acids. CDR1 is SGHRS, CDR2 YFSETQ, per germline. The CDR3 here is CASSTQGFDEQYF. In DNA, the CDR3 is TGCGCCAGCAGCACCCAGGGCTTTGACGAGCAGTACTTC.

This sequence joins TRBV19 and TRBJ1-2, with a weak D call TRBD1 (5 bases). The CDR3 totals 15 residues. V gave up 7 bases and J gave up 3 bases, with 18 bases separating them. Germline V gene data show CDR1 as LNHDA and CDR2 as SQIVND (reference sequence). This chain's CDR3 is CASKNIQDSYYGYTF. CDR3 nucleotides: TGTGCCAGTAAAAATATTCAAGACAGCTACTATGGCTACACCTTC.

The chain carries TRBV2 and TRBJ2-7, with a weak D call TRBD1 (6 bases). The CDR3 spans 11 residues. Trimming cost V 8 bases and J 4 bases, with 9 bases left between them. CDR1 and CDR2 (germline): SNHLY, FYNNEI. DNA for the CDR3: TGTGCCAGCTTAAGGGGGTACGAGCAGTACTTC. It specifies CASLRGYEQYF. The full variable domain, in which reference TRBV2 and TRBJ2-7 provide the parts outside the CDR3, is EPEVTQTPSHQVTQMGQEVILRCVPISNHLYFYWYRQILGQKVEFLVSFYNNEISEKSEIFDDQFSVERPDGSNFTLKIRSTKLEDSAMYFCASLRGYEQYFGPGTRLTVT.

The chain links TRBV11-2 to TRBJ2-3; TRBD2 agrees at 7 bases. Trimming at V came to 1 base and at J to 4 bases, leaving 8 bases not matched to a gene. Germline-derived CDR1 and CDR2 are SGHAT and FQNNGV. The CDR3 covers 16 residues. Here the CDR3 reads CASSLGHSGVPDTQYF. CDR3 coding DNA: TGTGCCAGCAGCTTAGGCCACAGCGGGGTCCCAGATACGCAGTATTTT.

This rearrangement joins TRBV27 to TRBJ2-3; TRBD2 matches 7 bases. The V and J ends lost 0 bases and 0 bases, in that order; junction bases with no gene match: 6. Looked up from germline, CDR1 is MNHEY and CDR2 is SMNVEV (reference sequence). The CDR3 spans 17 residues. Written as DNA, the CDR3 is TGTGCCAGCAGTTTATCGGGGGGGTACACTAGCACAGATACGCAGTATTTT. This sequence encodes CASSLSGGYTSTDTQYF.

The gene calls are TRBV6-5 and TRBJ2-3; no definite D call. The CDR3 consists of 13 residues. Germline CDR1 reads MNHEY; CDR2 reads SVGAGI. Deletions cut 7 bases from V and 1 base from J, with 9 bases between. The CDR3 protein is CASKNTGTDTQYF. CDR3 nucleotides: TGTGCCAGCAAAAATACAGGCACAGATACGCAGTATTTT.

Written as DNA, the CDR3 is TGTGCCAGCAGCTCGGGGGGTGTCGTCTCCTACAATGAGCAGTTCTTC. This translates into CASSSGGVVSYNEQFF. V and J are TRBV5-5 and TRBJ2-1; 7 bases are shared with TRBD2. J lost 0 bases, V lost 3 bases, and 6 bases had no gene match. This CDR3 is 16 amino acids long. CDR1 SGHKS and CDR2 YYEKEE come from the germline V gene (reference sequence).

The gene calls are TRBV29-1 and TRBJ2-7; D is unresolved. V was cut by 6 bases and J by 2 bases, with 11 bases left in between. The CDR3 covers 12 residues. Germline CDR1 is SQVTM and CDR2 is ANQGSEA. The CDR3 DNA sequence: TGCAGCGTCAAAACGAGCACCTACGAGCAGTACTTC. The encoded protein is CSVKTSTYEQYF.